This entry features one TCR beta chain sequence. The repertoire was sequenced with immunoSEQ multiplex PCR; TCRdb's copy has only in-frame clones and lacks some. Of a few hundred thousand clones in the sample, around 89% were seen once. The source of the sample is a study of Ad26.COV2.S vaccination and SARS-CoV-2 variants. This CDR3 contains 15 residues. Germline loops: CDR1 LGHDT, CDR2 YNNKEL (reference sequence). Trimming pared 5 bases from V and 4 bases from J, leaving 15 bases between. Stated treatment: over 15 received Ad26.COV2.S at low or high dose, single or two shots; about 5 received placebo; per-sample allocation not given. After the first vaccine or placebo injection, samples were drawn on day 63. A Boston donor was an adult aged 18-55 years.

Sequenced here: peripheral blood, sampled in a trial of Ad26.COV2.S vaccine versus placebo. The source is a person aged 18-60 years who received the Ad26.COV2.S COVID-19 vaccine or a placebo. V is TRBV3-1 (or the pseudogene TRBV3-2) and J is TRBJ2-1; tentative D call: TRBD1 (6 bases). The CDR3 DNA reads TGTGCCAGCAGCTCTATTGGGGGCCCTTACAATGAGCAGTTCTTC. The encoded protein is CASSSIGGPYNEQFF.